These T cell receptor beta chains were read from a single sample in a study of T cells in Graves' hyperthyroidism and ophthalmopathy. TCRdb reanalysed the multiplex PCR reads using MiXCR and keeps one entry per CDR3 protein. The sample lists more than 40,000 distinct CDR3 sequences, approximately 49% occurring once. Sequenced input: peripheral blood or thyroid tissue (not recorded which). These receptors came from a woman between 50 and 59 years old with Graves' hyperthyroidism. The CDR3 runs from the conserved cysteine through the conserved F or W. Each record gives: D gene, V gene, J gene, clone size, CDR3 length, CDR3 DNA, CDR3 protein. The D gene is left open where the match is weak. For some rows the clone size is stated as once, few or many, or as a class when expanded; others skip it.

D gene: -
V gene: TRBV5-4
J gene: TRBJ2-7
clone size: many
CDR3 length: 13
CDR3 DNA: TGTGCCAGCAGCTTGTCCCTCTCCTACGAGCAGTACTTC
CDR3 protein: CASSLSLSYEQYF

D gene: TRBD2
V gene: TRBV20-1
J gene: TRBJ2-7
clone size: many
CDR3 length: 14
CDR3 DNA: TGCAGTGCTAGAGGGTTCACTAGCGGGTCCGAGCAGTACTTC
CDR3 protein: CSARGFTSGSEQYF

D gene: -
V gene: TRBV12-3/TRBV12-4
J gene: TRBJ1-4
clone size: many
CDR3 length: 14
CDR3 DNA: TGTGCCAGCAGTCCACAGTACCGGGCTCGAAACCTGTTTTTT
CDR3 protein: CASSPQYRARNLFF

D gene: -
V gene: TRBV18
J gene: TRBJ2-5
clone size: many
CDR3 length: 15
CDR3 DNA: TGTGCCAGCTCACCACGTGGCCAGAACCAAGAGACCCAGTACTTC
CDR3 protein: CASSPRGQNQETQYF

D gene: -
V gene: TRBV9
J gene: TRBJ2-7
clone size: few
CDR3 length: 13
CDR3 DNA: TGTGCCAGCGGTTCCGGGACAAGCTACGAGCAGTACTTC
CDR3 protein: CASGSGTSYEQYF

D gene: -
V gene: TRBV7-8
J gene: TRBJ2-2
clone size: -
CDR3 length: 15
CDR3 DNA: TGTGCCAGCAGCCTCAGTCATCTAGGTACCGGGGAGCTGTTTTTT
CDR3 protein: CASSLSHLGTGELFF

D gene: -
V gene: TRBV7-6
J gene: TRBJ2-7
clone size: -
CDR3 length: 15
CDR3 DNA: TGTGCCAGCAGCTTAGAAATGCTTGGCGGCTACGAGCAGTACTTC
CDR3 protein: CASSLEMLGGYEQYF

D gene: TRBD2
V gene: TRBV20-1
J gene: TRBJ2-7
clone size: many
CDR3 length: 15
CDR3 DNA: TGCAGTGCTATTGCCGGGACTAGCGGGAGTTACGAGCAGTACTTC
CDR3 protein: CSAIAGTSGSYEQYF

D gene: -
V gene: TRBV29-1
J gene: TRBJ2-5
clone size: few
CDR3 length: 13
CDR3 DNA: TGCAGCGTTACCACTGACCCCCAAGAGACCCAGTACTTC
CDR3 protein: CSVTTDPQETQYF

D gene: -
V gene: TRBV20-1
J gene: TRBJ2-2
clone size: -
CDR3 length: 12
CDR3 DNA: TGCAGTGCTAGATTCGGGGCCGGGGAGCTGTTTTTT
CDR3 protein: CSARFGAGELFF

D gene: TRBD1
V gene: TRBV13
J gene: TRBJ2-2
clone size: few
CDR3 length: 15
CDR3 DNA: TGTGCCAGCCCCGCCGGGACAGGGAACACCGGGGAGCTGTTTTTT
CDR3 protein: CASPAGTGNTGELFF

D gene: -
V gene: TRBV15
J gene: TRBJ1-6
clone size: few
CDR3 length: 15
CDR3 DNA: TGTGCCACCAGCAGAGGAGAAGGCGGTAATTCACCCCTCCACTTT
CDR3 protein: CATSRGEGGNSPLHF

D gene: -
V gene: TRBV7-7
J gene: TRBJ2-3
clone size: many
CDR3 length: 13
CDR3 DNA: TGTGCTAGCAGCTTAGCCCCCACAGATACGCAGTATTTT
CDR3 protein: CASSLAPTDTQYF

D gene: -
V gene: TRBV24-1
J gene: TRBJ2-7
clone size: -
CDR3 length: 14
CDR3 DNA: TGTGCCACCAGTGAGAGCGGGTCGCCTAGGGAGCAGTACTTC
CDR3 protein: CATSESGSPREQYF

D gene: -
V gene: TRBV28
J gene: TRBJ2-5
clone size: many
CDR3 length: 15
CDR3 DNA: TGTGCCAGCCGGGGATCACTGGAGTACCAAGAGACCCAGTACTTC
CDR3 protein: CASRGSLEYQETQYF

D gene: TRBD1
V gene: TRBV7-3
J gene: TRBJ1-1
clone size: -
CDR3 length: 13
CDR3 DNA: TGTGCCAGCAGCCGGACAGGGGCCACTGAAGCTTTCTTT
CDR3 protein: CASSRTGATEAFF

D gene: -
V gene: TRBV25-1
J gene: TRBJ1-2
clone size: -
CDR3 length: 14
CDR3 DNA: TGTGCCAGCAGTGCAAAACAGGCTAACTATGGCTACACCTTC
CDR3 protein: CASSAKQANYGYTF

D gene: TRBD1
V gene: TRBV7-8
J gene: TRBJ2-2
clone size: -
CDR3 length: 16
CDR3 DNA: TGTGCCAGCAGCCGGGGGGACAGGGGAGGCACCGGGGAGCTGTTTTTT
CDR3 protein: CASSRGDRGGTGELFF

D gene: TRBD1
V gene: TRBV7-2
J gene: TRBJ1-2
clone size: -
CDR3 length: 17
CDR3 DNA: TGTGCCAGCAGCCAGACCCGGACAGGGGGCGCAATGCTTGGCTACACCTTC
CDR3 protein: CASSQTRTGGAMLGYTF

D gene: -
V gene: TRBV7-8
J gene: TRBJ1-5
clone size: many
CDR3 length: 18
CDR3 DNA: TGTGCCAGCAGCCCCGCAGACGGGAGATGGGGGAGCAATCAGCCCCAGCATTTT
CDR3 protein: CASSPADGRWGSNQPQHF

D gene: TRBD1
V gene: TRBV7-2
J gene: TRBJ2-5
clone size: many
CDR3 length: 14
CDR3 DNA: TGTGCCAGCAGCTTCAACAGGGGGCAAGAGACCCAGTACTTC
CDR3 protein: CASSFNRGQETQYF

D gene: -
V gene: TRBV7-9
J gene: TRBJ1-2
clone size: -
CDR3 length: 13
CDR3 DNA: TGTGCCAGCAGCTACGGGACTCTGAGCGGCTACACCTTC
CDR3 protein: CASSYGTLSGYTF

D gene: TRBD1
V gene: TRBV28
J gene: TRBJ1-4
clone size: many
CDR3 length: 14
CDR3 DNA: TGTGCCAGCAGTTCACCGGGACAGGATGAAAAACTGTTTTTT
CDR3 protein: CASSSPGQDEKLFF

D gene: -
V gene: TRBV7-3
J gene: TRBJ2-5
clone size: -
CDR3 length: 13
CDR3 DNA: TGTGCCAGCAGCTTAGCGGGCCGGGAGACCCAGTACTTC
CDR3 protein: CASSLAGRETQYF

D gene: TRBD2
V gene: TRBV20-1
J gene: TRBJ2-7
clone size: few
CDR3 length: 13
CDR3 DNA: TGCAGTGCTATGACTAGCGGGAGTTACGAGCAGTACTTC
CDR3 protein: CSAMTSGSYEQYF

D gene: -
V gene: TRBV5-6
J gene: TRBJ1-1
clone size: many
CDR3 length: 14
CDR3 DNA: TGTGCCAGCAGCTTGAGGGCTCGGGGGTCGGCAGCTTTCTTT
CDR3 protein: CASSLRARGSAAFF

D gene: -
V gene: TRBV7-9
J gene: TRBJ1-2
clone size: -
CDR3 length: 13
CDR3 DNA: TGTGCCAGCAGCTTAAGGGGAAACGATGGCTACACCTTC
CDR3 protein: CASSLRGNDGYTF

D gene: -
V gene: TRBV20-1
J gene: TRBJ1-5
clone size: many
CDR3 length: 13
CDR3 DNA: TGCAGTGCTAGTCGATATTGGAATCAGCCCCAGCATTTT
CDR3 protein: CSASRYWNQPQHF

D gene: TRBD1
V gene: TRBV6-5
J gene: TRBJ1-1
clone size: -
CDR3 length: 15
CDR3 DNA: TGTGCCAGCAGTCTGACAGGGACAATGAACACTGAAGCTTTCTTT
CDR3 protein: CASSLTGTMNTEAFF

D gene: TRBD2
V gene: TRBV10-3
J gene: TRBJ2-2
clone size: -
CDR3 length: 16
CDR3 DNA: TGTGCCATCTCGACTAGCGGGAGGACCAGGGCCGGGGAGCTGTTTTTT
CDR3 protein: CAISTSGRTRAGELFF

D gene: TRBD1
V gene: TRBV6-1
J gene: TRBJ1-2
clone size: -
CDR3 length: 14
CDR3 DNA: TGTGCCAGCAGTTTAGGGGACAGGCCCCATGGCTACACCTTC
CDR3 protein: CASSLGDRPHGYTF

D gene: -
V gene: TRBV6-1
J gene: TRBJ2-5
clone size: -
CDR3 length: 14
CDR3 DNA: TGTGCCAGCAGTAAACTAGAGGTTGGGTCGACCCAGTACTTC
CDR3 protein: CASSKLEVGSTQYF

D gene: TRBD1
V gene: TRBV28
J gene: TRBJ2-6
clone size: many
CDR3 length: 14
CDR3 DNA: TGTGCCACAGGGGGTTCCCCTGGGGCCAACGTCCTGACTTTC
CDR3 protein: CATGGSPGANVLTF

D gene: -
V gene: TRBV20-1
J gene: TRBJ2-5
clone size: many
CDR3 length: 13
CDR3 DNA: TGCAGTGCTAGCCCAGGTTTTCAAGAGACCCAGTACTTC
CDR3 protein: CSASPGFQETQYF